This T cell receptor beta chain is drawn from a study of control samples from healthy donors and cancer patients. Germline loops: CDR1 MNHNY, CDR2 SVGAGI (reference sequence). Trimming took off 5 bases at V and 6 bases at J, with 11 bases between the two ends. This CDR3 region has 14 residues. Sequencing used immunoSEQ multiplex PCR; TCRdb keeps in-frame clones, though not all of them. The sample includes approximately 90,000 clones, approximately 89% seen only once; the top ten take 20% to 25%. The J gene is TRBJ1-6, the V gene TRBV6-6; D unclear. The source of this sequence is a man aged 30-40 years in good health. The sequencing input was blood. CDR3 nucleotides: TGTGCCAGCAGTGAGAGACACCTTAATTCACCCCTCCACTTT. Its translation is CASSERHLNSPLHF.